The sequence of this T cell receptor beta chain was determined in a study of T cell repertoires in cytomegalovirus infection. General observations from the study: Public TCR beta family frequency separated CMV-and-HLA carriers, including in an independent cohort.

This clonotype was counted a few times. Its antigen is not known. With 5 bases removed from V and 3 bases from J, the gap between germline ends came to 18 bases. This CDR3 is built from 16 residues. TCRdb re-called the reads through MiXCR, storing one row per CDR3 protein. The sample has about 320,000 distinct CDR3 sequences; over 7.5% are singletons. V and J are TRBV12-3 or TRBV12-4 and TRBJ2-3; D might be TRBD2 (7 bases). The receptor was isolated from a human donor in good health (CMV status not recorded). Some clones in this sample may be carry-over from other donors' samples. Input material: PBMCs. CDR3 in amino acids: CASSGGAGRGTDTQYF. CDR3 coding DNA: TGTGCCAGCAGTGGGGGGGCAGGGAGAGGGACAGATACGCAGTATTTT.